This T cell receptor (beta chain) emerged from a study of T cells in Graves' hyperthyroidism and ophthalmopathy. The germline gives CDR1 DFQATT, CDR2 SNEGSKA (reference sequence). V gave up 4 bases and J gave up 5 bases, with 11 bases separating them. The CDR3 runs 13 residues. Findings of the study overall: Most thyroid clonotypes expanded above 0.001 appeared in blood too. A 13 V-J signature model discriminated ophthalmopathy versus stable hyperthyroidism.

This clonotype was found a few times. Its specificity is unknown. Hyperthyroidism was newly diagnosed in patients aged 18 to 65 (duration under 2 months). RNA transcripts served as the template for amplifying TCR beta CDR3 regions. TCR CDR3 underwent first-round RT-PCR with the HTBI primer set. TCRdb fed the multiplex PCR reads into MiXCR, producing one record per CDR3 protein. This table holds about 560,000 distinct CDR3 sequences, 16% found once. The chain joins TRBV20-1 to TRBJ1-4, with unresolved D. Sequenced: blood. The source of this sequence is a young woman with Graves' hyperthyroidism. CDR3 sequence: CSAKPGPNEKLFF. For the CDR3, the DNA is TGCAGTGCTAAACCCGGCCCCAATGAAAAACTGTTTTTT.